This record looks at one TCR beta chain sequence and its context. Its antigen remains unidentified. The CDR3 loop spans 15 amino acids. V lost 0 bases and J lost 1, with 12 bases in between. CDR1 and CDR2 from the germline V gene are GTSNPN and SVGIG (reference sequence). The sample originates from a study of CD8+ T cells in alopecia areata. Study background: Disease severity was quantified as SALT score of affected scalp area. Points from the study as a whole: There was only one nonresponder, so it was unclear how baseline CD8+ expansion relates to response. Scalp sequencing also captures normal skin's resident alphabeta T cells. More clonal than normal scalp was lesional scalp, particularly alopecia totalis/universalis.

This sample's treatment: oral pan-JAK inhibitor, 5-10 mg twice daily. cDNA serving as the sequencing template came from extracted, reverse transcribed RNA. The protocol was immunoSEQ multiplex PCR, while the TCRdb copy is restricted to in-frame clones and leaves out a portion. The table has about 200,000 clones, about 50% seen once. This rearrangement joins TRBV30 to TRBJ1-2; D remains ambiguous. The material was CD4+ T cells sorted from blood, obtained at week 4, from a patient treated with tofacitinib. The sequence derives from a human donor with alopecia areata. CDR3 DNA sequence: TGTGCCTGGAGTGTACGGTTGGACGTTAACTATGGCTACACCTTC. Translating gives CAWSVRLDVNYGYTF.